This passage covers 8 T cell receptor beta chains from one sample sequenced in a study of cytomegalovirus exposure and HLA in healthy donors. The method was immunoSEQ multiplex PCR; TCRdb's version includes in-frame clones alone and lacks a portion of them. The sample has more than 250,000 clones, about 90% seen once; the top ten hold approximately 3.1%. Sequenced input: PBMCs. These receptors came from a woman aged 25 to 45 in good health and CMV-seronegative.

The genes are TRBV5-1 and TRBJ2-3; D unresolved. The V gene's germline CDR1 is SGHRS and CDR2 YFSETQ. This CDR3 has 16 amino acids. V lost 2 bases to trimming and J lost 4 bases, with 17 bases between them. The chain's CDR3 is CASSFGSGRRADTQYF. CDR3 bases: TGCGCCAGCAGCTTTGGATCCGGGCGCCGGGCAGATACGCAGTATTTT.

This chain joins TRBV6-1 and TRBJ2-3; tentatively, D is TRBD1 or TRBD2 (5 bases each). Germline assignment: CDR1 MNHNS and CDR2 SASEGT. The ends were cut back, 4 bases at V and 0 bases at J, with 11 bases in the middle. The CDR3 contains 15 residues. The CDR3 sequence: CASSGGWISTDTQYF. The CDR3 DNA is TGTGCCAGCAGTGGGGGGTGGATTAGCACAGATACGCAGTATTTT.

This chain uses TRBV15 with TRBJ2-7, with 10 bases that match TRBD2. With V trimmed by 5 bases and J by 6 bases, 13 bases remained unmatched. Germline V lookup: CDR1 LNHNV, CDR2 YYDKDF (reference sequence). This CDR3 comprises 16 residues. CDR3 bases: TGTGCCACCAGCCTTTCTCTAGCGGGAGTTGGTTCCGAGCAGTACTTC. Its translation: CATSLSLAGVGSEQYF. Based on the CDR3 plus reference TRBV15 and TRBJ2-7, the full variable domain is DAMVIQNPRYQVTQFGKPVTLSCSQTLNHNVMYWYQQKSSQAPKLLFHYYDKDFNNEADTPDNFQSRRPNTSFCFLDIRSPGLGDTAMYLCATSLSLAGVGSEQYFGPGTRLTVT.

The chain links TRBV7-9 to TRBJ2-5; TRBD1 matches at 8 bases. The germline V gene encodes CDR1 SEHNR and CDR2 FQNEAQ (reference sequence). V was pared by 4 bases and J by 5 bases, with 6 bases of the junction left unmatched. The CDR3 is 14 amino acids. CDR3 in DNA: TGTGCCAGCAGCTCACCGGACAGGGCGGAGACCCAGTACTTC. Protein sequence: CASSSPDRAETQYF.

The chain joins TRBV6-5 to TRBJ2-2; D gene ambiguous. Between the trimmed V and J ends, which lost 2 bases and 5 bases, there was a span of 6 bases. Germline CDR1 MNHEY, CDR2 SVGAGI. This CDR3 has 13 amino acids. CDR3 residues: CASSYGMTGELFF. As DNA, the CDR3 is TGTGCCAGCAGTTACGGTATGACCGGGGAGCTGTTTTTT.

This chain links TRBV7-2 with TRBJ2-1, with 7 nucleotides matching TRBD2. With V trimmed by 3 bases and J by 8 bases, 7 bases remained unmatched. The germline V gene encodes CDR1 SGHTA and CDR2 FQGNSA. The CDR3 runs 14 residues. CDR3 protein: CASSFWEGPDEQFF. CDR3 sequence (DNA): TGTGCCAGCAGCTTTTGGGAGGGACCGGATGAGCAGTTCTTC.

V usage is TRBV15 and J usage is TRBJ1-1; 7 positions match TRBD1. Trimming at V came to 2 bases and at J to 5 bases, leaving 8 bases not matched to a gene. The CDR3 covers 15 residues. Looked up from germline, CDR1 is LNHNV and CDR2 is YYDKDF (reference sequence). This CDR3 is CATSRPTGTSTEAFF. CDR3 in DNA: TGTGCCACCAGCAGACCGACAGGGACCTCGACTGAAGCTTTCTTT. The complete variable domain, with remaining parts taken from reference TRBV15 and TRBJ1-1, reads DAMVIQNPRYQVTQFGKPVTLSCSQTLNHNVMYWYQQKSSQAPKLLFHYYDKDFNNEADTPDNFQSRRPNTSFCFLDIRSPGLGDTAMYLCATSRPTGTSTEAFFGQGTRLTVV.

The chain recombines TRBV28 with TRBJ2-7, with TRBD2 as a possible D gene (5 bases). Germline-derived CDR1 and CDR2 are MDHEN and SYDVKM. The V and J ends lost 5 bases and 0 bases respectively, with 23 bases between them. This CDR3 has 18 residues. This CDR3 reads CASSLSFFGGGGSYEQYF. CDR3 coding DNA: TGTGCCAGCAGTCTGAGTTTCTTTGGCGGAGGCGGCTCCTACGAGCAGTACTTC.